These 32 T cell receptor delta chains were all obtained from the same sample, sequenced in a study of gamma-delta chains in newborns, infants, children. TCRdb re-processed the reads via CATT. The sample lists several thousand delta-chain clones, approximately 3.9% occurring once. The sample taken for sequencing was blood. Source of these receptors: a child who was a newborn, infant or young child, either healthy, febrile or measles-vaccinated (not recorded which).

In its sample, this clone was seen a few times. A much larger clone sits a single nucleotide away, making a read error possible. The V call is TRDV1, the J call TRDJ1; TRDD3 matches at 13 bases. The CDR3 totals 24 residues. Germline assignment: CDR1 TSWWSYY and CDR2 QGS. The DNA for the CDR3 is TGTGCTCTTGGGGAACGCCGCCACTCCTTCCTACTGGGGGATACGATATCGTACACCGATAAACTCACCTTT. Translating it yields CALGERRHSFLLGDTISYTDKLTF.

This clone appeared a few times. A far larger clone is one base from this, pointing to a likely read error. The same CDR3 arises from other DNA sequences in this sample as well. The chain combines TRAV29/DV5 with TRDJ2, with TRDD3 identical over 13 bases. Germline V gene data show CDR1 as NSMFDY and CDR2 as ISSIKDK. The CDR3 runs to 21 residues. CDR3 nucleotide sequence: TGCGCAGCAAGCGGAATTTGGCCGCTCTACTGGGGGATACGGAGGGCAGCACAACTCTTCTTT. This encodes CAASGIWPLYWGIRRAAQLFF.

Note on this clone: The TCRdb record carries a much larger clone's protein, which differs from this DNA's translation at residue 13; a read error is the likely cause, and the protein listed here is the DNA translation. The chain couples TRDV2 to TRDJ1; TRDD3 matches at 8 bases. Germline lookup yields CDR1 GEAIGNYY and CDR2 EKD. This CDR3 is 16 amino acids long. The CDR3 sequence is CACAIGGIRGTDRLIF. The CDR3 nucleotides read TGTGCCTGTGCCATTGGGGGGATAAGAGGAACCGATAGACTCATCTTT.

This clone came up a few times. This likely stems from a read error, as it lies one base from a far larger clone. Other DNA sequences within the sample encode an identical CDR3. The chain has TRAV29/DV5 and TRDJ2; 9 bases align to TRDD3. CDR1 NSMFDY and CDR2 ISSIKDK come from the germline V gene. This CDR3 spans 16 amino acids. In DNA, the CDR3 is TGTGCAGCGGGGATACGCGTTCCTTCTTTGACAGCACAACTCTTCTTC. This sequence encodes CAAGIRVPSLTAQLFF.

This clone was seen only a few times. The protein recorded in TCRdb matches a much larger clone and deviates from this DNA's translation at residue 4, suggesting a read error; the protein here is obtained by translating the DNA. The rearrangement uses TRDV2 and TRDJ3, with 9 bases that match TRDD3. CDR1 is GEAIGNYY and CDR2 is EKD in the germline V gene. This CDR3 region has 18 residues. V lost 5 bases, J lost 0 bases, and 7 bases stayed unmatched. This chain's CDR3 is CACGKYWGSSWDTRQMFF. CDR3 nucleotide sequence: TGTGCCTGTGGCAAATACTGGGGGAGCTCCTGGGACACCCGACAGATGTTTTTC.

This clone was seen more than once but under ten times. The sample contains more than one DNA sequence encoding this CDR3. The chain recombines TRDV1 with TRDJ3, with TRDD3 as a possible D gene (6 bases). Germline CDR1 is TSWWSYY and CDR2 is QGS. The CDR3 consists of 19 residues. Trimming left V 2 bases short and J 0 bases short, with 14 bases between. CDR3 DNA: TGTGCTCTTGGGGAATCATGGGGATCAGACTCCTGGGACACCCGACAGATGTTTTTC. Translated, it gives CALGESWGSDSWDTRQMFF.

Note on this clone: The protein TCRdb lists belongs to a much larger clone and differs from this DNA's translation at residue 7, which points to a read error; the protein shown is made from the DNA. Other DNA sequences within the sample encode an identical CDR3. This sequence joins TRDV1 and TRDJ2; D is perhaps TRDD3 (5 bases). V shed 4 bases and J shed 1 base, with 19 bases lying between them. From germline, CDR1 is TSWWSYY and CDR2 QGS. The CDR3 consists of 18 residues. The CDR3 is CALGVQPGVNILTAQLFF. The CDR3 bases are TGTGCTCTTGGGGTCCAACCGGGGGTTAACATTTTGACAGCACAACTCTTCTTT.

This clone came up a few times. Translating this DNA gives a protein that differs at residue 3 from the TCRdb one, which belongs to a much larger clone; a read error is likely, and the protein shown is this translation. The chain employs TRDV2 and TRDJ2, with TRDD3 identical over 9 bases. The CDR3 sequence is 18 residues long. Germline-derived CDR1 and CDR2 are GEAIGNYY and EKD. The chain's CDR3 is CARDTDWGTSLETAQLFF. CDR3 coding DNA: TGTGCCCGTGACACCGACTGGGGGACCTCCTTGGAGACAGCACAACTCTTCTTT.

Note on this clone: This likely reflects a read error, since a far larger clone is one base away. This CDR3 is also generated by other DNA sequences in the sample. The V and J genes are TRAV29/DV5 and TRDJ3; 13 positions agree with TRDD3. CDR3 length: 19 amino acids. Germline CDR1 is NSMFDY and CDR2 is ISSIKDK. CDR3 amino acids: CAASAPTGGYAWDTRQMFF. The CDR3 nucleotides read TGTGCAGCAAGCGCGCCTACTGGGGGATACGCCTGGGACACCCGGCAGATGTTTTTC.

This clone came up a few times. TCRdb attributes to this sequence the protein of a much larger clone, which differs from the DNA translation at residue 7; a read error is likely, and the protein displayed is translated from the DNA. The chain links TRDV1 to TRDJ1; 9 bases line up with TRDD3. Germline CDR1 TSWWSYY, CDR2 QGS. With V trimmed by 1 base and J by 0 bases, 9 bases remained unmatched. CDR3 size: 18 residues. The CDR3 coding sequence is TGTGCTCTTGGGGAACACCCCTACTGGGGGAGACACACCGATAAACTCATCTTT. This gives the protein CALGEHPYWGRHTDKLIF.

This clone is hyperexpanded (1% or more). This sample includes further DNA sequences coding for the same CDR3. V gene TRDV2 combines with J gene TRDJ3; 7 nucleotides agree with TRDD3. This CDR3 has 16 residues. With 3 bases clipped from V and 0 bases from J, the junction kept 1 base outside the gene matches. CDR1 is GEAIGNYY, CDR2 EKD, per germline. The CDR3 here is CACDWGSSWDTRQMFF. CDR3 nucleotides: TGTGCCTGTGACTGGGGGAGCTCCTGGGACACCCGACAGATGTTTTTC.

This clone has a handful of counts. It is likely a read error: a sequence one base away is far more abundant. The sample has other DNA sequences that encode this CDR3 too. The rearrangement uses TRDV2 and TRDJ1; D unresolved. Trimming removed 5 bases from V and 0 bases from J, with 9 bases in between. This CDR3 has 13 amino acids. Germline CDR1 GEAIGNYY, CDR2 EKD. The CDR3 region has the DNA TGTGCCTGTGCCTCCCCCTACACCGATAAACTCATCTTT. Translating it yields CACASPYTDKLIF.

Remarks on this clone: A much larger clone lies a single base off, so this may be a read error. Other DNA sequences in this sample translate to the same CDR3. This chain joins TRDV2 and TRDJ2, with 8 bases that match TRDD3. Trimming removed 3 bases from V and 8 bases from J; junction bases left unmatched: 7. The CDR3 totals 14 residues. Per the germline V gene, CDR1 is GEAIGNYY and CDR2 is EKD. The CDR3 coding sequence is TGTGCCTGTGACCCCCTGGGGGAGACGGCACAACTCTTCTTT. Protein: CACDPLGETAQLFF.

There are a few counts of this clone. One base separates it from a far larger clone, so it is likely a read error. The rearrangement links TRDV1 to TRDJ2, with 11 bases aligning to TRDD3. Germline lookup yields CDR1 TSWWSYY and CDR2 QGS. The length of the CDR3 is 21 residues. CDR3 bases: TGTGCTCCTGGGGAACTAGAAGGTTCCTACTGGGGGATATTTTTGACAGCACAACTCTTCTTT. Encoded protein: CAPGELEGSYWGIFLTAQLFF.

On this clone: A far larger clone is off by one base, so a read error is likely. This sample includes further DNA sequences coding for the same CDR3. DNA for the CDR3: TGTGCCTGTGACACGGACTGGGTGATTGATAAACTCATCTTT. It specifies CACDTDWVIDKLIF. The chain joins TRDV2 to TRDJ1, with D maybe TRDD3 (6 bases). The V end was cut by 1 base, the J end by 5 bases, with 13 bases between. This CDR3 has 14 residues. Germline loops: CDR1 GEAIGNYY, CDR2 EKD.

This clone occurred once. The chain couples TRDV2 to TRDJ3, with 9 bases identical to TRDD3. J was trimmed by 1 base and V by 0 bases; bases with no gene match: 6. Per germline, CDR1 GEAIGNYY and CDR2 EKD. The CDR3 extends over 19 amino acids. As DNA, the CDR3 is TGTGCCTGTGACACCGTGGACTGGGGGAGTTCCTGGGACACCCGACAGATGTTTTTC. Its translation: CACDTVDWGSSWDTRQMFF.

This clone has just a few counts. This sequence is one base from a far larger clone and is likely a read error. Other nucleotide sequences from this sample produce the same CDR3. This sequence joins TRDV2 and TRDJ1, with TRDD3 matching 8 bases. The germline V gene encodes CDR1 GEAIGNYY and CDR2 EKD. The CDR3 spans 16 residues. The J segment lost 0 bases and the V segment lost 3 bases, leaving 8 bases of the junction unmatched. This CDR3 is CACDPITGGYTDKLIF. The CDR3 nucleotides are TGTGCCTGTGACCCGATAACTGGGGGGTACACCGATAAACTCATCTTT.

A note on this clone: One base separates it from a far larger clone, so it is likely a read error. The chain recombines TRDV1 with TRDJ1; TRDD3 matches 7 bases. The CDR3 consists of 23 residues. The germline V gene has CDR1 TSWWSYY and CDR2 QGS. The CDR3 coding sequence is TGTGCTCTTGGGGAACTAGGGGTGTATGCTGGGGGTCCAGAGGTCGTGTACACCGATAGACTCATCTTT. It specifies CALGELGVYAGGPEVVYTDRLIF.

A few counts support this clone. It differs at one base from a far larger clone, so likely a read error. The chain joins TRDV1 to TRDJ1; D not certain. This CDR3 contains 12 residues. Germline V gene lookup returns CDR1 TSWWSYY and CDR2 QGS. V gave up 0 bases and J gave up 9 bases, with 8 bases separating them. The CDR3 DNA reads as TGTGCTCTTGGGGAACTTCATGACCAACTCATCTTT. It codes for CALGELHDQLIF.

Only a few counts were recorded for this clone. TCRdb lists the protein of a much larger clone for this DNA, which differs at residue 17, so this is likely a read error; the protein given here is translated from the DNA itself. The chain carries TRDV1 and TRDJ1, with D tentatively TRDD2 (8 bases). The germline gives CDR1 TSWWSYY, CDR2 QGS. This CDR3 is built from 19 residues. DNA of the CDR3: TGTGCTCTTGGGGCCCGGCGGCTTCCTACGGAGGGATACACCGATAAACCCATCTTT. Translated: CALGARRLPTEGYTDKPIF.

Concerning this clone itself: This clone may be a read error of a much larger clone one base away. The rearrangement joins TRDV1 to TRDJ3, with 8 bases fitting TRDD3. CDR3 size: 17 residues. Looked up from germline, CDR1 is TSWWSYY and CDR2 is QGS. CDR3 coding DNA: TGTGCTCTTGGGGAACAGTGGGGGATCCGGGACGCCCGACAGATGTTTTTC. Translating it yields CALGEQWGIRDARQMFF.

Comments on this clone: This likely came from a read error, as a far larger clone is one base away. The chain couples TRDV1 to TRDJ1; the D gene could be TRDD2 or TRDD3 (5 bases each). Germline loops: CDR1 TSWWSYY, CDR2 QGS. V lost 0 bases, J lost 0 bases, and 38 bases lay in between. This CDR3 has 25 amino acids. The CDR3 region is CALGELLGPPRSWTPTRAYTDKLIF. DNA of the CDR3: TGTGCTCTTGGGGAACTATTGGGGCCTCCTCGGTCCTGGACCCCTACTCGGGCTTACACCGATAAACTCATCTTT.

This clone occurred a few times. This DNA translates differently at residue 7 from the TCRdb protein, which is that of a much larger clone; a read error is likely, and the protein shown is the DNA's own translation. The chain carries TRDV3 and TRDJ1, with unresolved D. Germline loops: CDR1 TVYSNPD, CDR2 GDNSRS (reference sequence). The CDR3 contains 11 residues. V dropped 3 bases and J dropped 7 bases, with 12 bases sitting between them. CDR3 sequence (DNA): TGTGCCTTGGTCAAGGGCGGTAAACTCATCTTT. Amino acids: CALVKGGKLIF. Full variable domain (missing parts from reference TRDV3 and TRDJ1): CDKVTQSSPDQTVASGSEVVLLCTYDTVYSNPDLFWYRIRPDYSFQFVFYGDNSRSEGADFTQGRFSVKHILTQKAFHLVISPVRTEDSATYYCALVKGGKLIFGKGTRVTVEP.

In regard to this clone: A read error is the likely source, as a far larger clone sits one nucleotide away. Other nucleotide sequences in the sample specify the same CDR3. The chain couples TRDV1 to TRDJ3, with TRDD3 matching over 9 bases. Germline CDR1 is TSWWSYY and CDR2 is QGS. The CDR3 runs 22 residues. CDR3 bases: TGCGCTCTTGGGGGGCTCCCGTACTGGGGGACCCAGAGCTCCTGGGACACCCGACAGATGTTTTTC. The encoded protein is CALGGLPYWGTQSSWDTRQMFF.

Worth noting for this clone: TCRdb attributes to this sequence the protein of a much larger clone, which differs from the DNA translation at residue 9; a read error is likely, and the protein displayed is translated from the DNA. Other nucleotide sequences in the sample specify the same CDR3. The V call is TRDV2, the J call TRDJ3; 8 bases agree with TRDD3. This CDR3 has 18 amino acids. Germline V gene sequence: CDR1 GEAIGNYY, CDR2 EKD. Unmatched junction bases numbered 3, after V lost 0 bases and J lost 0 bases. CDR3 region: CACDTYWGGSWDTRQMFF. The CDR3, as DNA: TGTGCCTGTGACACCTACTGGGGGGGCTCCTGGGACACCCGACAGATGTTTTTC.

This clone is judged medium-sized. The V and J genes are TRDV1 and TRDJ2; D gene uncertain. This CDR3 contains 19 residues. CDR1 TSWWSYY and CDR2 QGS come from the germline V gene. With 1 base removed from V and 0 bases from J, the gap between germline ends came to 18 bases. CDR3 amino acids: CALGEQRPYSNPLTAQLFF. The CDR3 DNA is TGTGCTCTTGGGGAACAACGCCCGTACTCAAACCCTTTGACAGCACAACTCTTCTTT.

Regarding this clone: A much more abundant neighbour one base away suggests this may be a read error. Different DNA sequences within this sample yield the same CDR3. Here the CDR3 reads CALSLRSRMGDTQRADKLIF. The CDR3 DNA is TGTGCTCTTTCCCTCCGGAGCCGAATGGGGGACACGCAAAGGGCCGATAAACTCATCTTT. The chain couples TRDV1 to TRDJ1, with 7 bases aligning to TRDD3. Looked up from germline, CDR1 is TSWWSYY and CDR2 is QGS. The V gene end was trimmed by 8 bases and the J gene end by 3 bases; junction bases not matched to a gene: 27. This CDR3 comprises 20 residues.

This clone was observed a few times. With a far larger clone one base away, a read error is the likely cause. Other DNA sequences in the same sample also yield this CDR3. The V call is TRAV29/DV5, the J call TRDJ2, with 7 bases aligning to TRDD3. This CDR3 has 14 amino acids. Germline CDR1 and CDR2: NSMFDY and ISSIKDK. CDR3 bases: TGTGCCGCAAGCCCTGGGGGCCTCACAGCACAACTCTTCTTT. Residues: CAASPGGLTAQLFF.

This clone was counted between two and nine times. A much larger clone sits a single nucleotide away, making a read error possible. Other nucleotide sequences from this sample produce the same CDR3. V gene TRDV1 combines with J gene TRDJ3; tentatively, D is TRDD3 (5 bases). Trimming shortened V by 0 bases and J by 0 bases, and 21 bases separated the two germline ends. The CDR3 is made up of 22 amino acids. CDR1 and CDR2 from the germline V gene are TSWWSYY and QGS. In DNA, the CDR3 is TGTGCTCTTGGGGAACTTTTGAGGGGGCCGGGACTAAGCTCCTGGGACACCCGACAGATGTTTTTC. Translating gives CALGELLRGPGLSSWDTRQMFF.

As for this clone: A far bigger clonotype differs at one base, so this is likely a read error. Other DNA sequences in this specimen translate into the identical CDR3. J is TRDJ3 and V is TRDV1; 12 nucleotides align to TRDD3. The CDR3 contains 28 residues. Per the germline V gene, CDR1 is TSWWSYY and CDR2 is QGS. This CDR3 reads CALGEHWPSYEDGTGGYPSSWDTRQMFF. CDR3 DNA sequence: TGTGCTCTTGGGGAACACTGGCCTTCCTACGAGGACGGTACTGGGGGATACCCCAGCTCCTGGGACACCCGCCAGATGTTTTTC.

By sample fraction, this clone is medium-sized. This rearrangement joins TRDV1 to TRDJ1; possible D gene TRDD3, 5 bases. Germline-derived CDR1 and CDR2 are TSWWSYY and QGS. V was clipped by 2 bases and J by 4 bases, with 26 bases between them. This CDR3 has 19 residues. The CDR3, as DNA: TGTGCTCTTGGGGAAAGTAAGTTGGAGTCCACCCATTGGGGCGATAAACTCATCTTT. Amino acids: CALGESKLESTHWGDKLIF.

This clone was recorded a few times. Translating this DNA gives a protein that differs at residue 3 from the TCRdb one, which belongs to a much larger clone; a read error is likely, and the protein shown is this translation. The chain combines TRDV1 with TRDJ1; 8 bases align to TRDD2. Germline CDR1 is TSWWSYY and CDR2 is QGS. The CDR3 is 20 amino acids. CDR3 sequence: CAFGENAIFLRRGYTDKLIF. In DNA, the CDR3 is TGTGCTTTTGGGGAAAACGCAATCTTCCTACGGAGGGGATACACCGATAAACTCATCTTT.